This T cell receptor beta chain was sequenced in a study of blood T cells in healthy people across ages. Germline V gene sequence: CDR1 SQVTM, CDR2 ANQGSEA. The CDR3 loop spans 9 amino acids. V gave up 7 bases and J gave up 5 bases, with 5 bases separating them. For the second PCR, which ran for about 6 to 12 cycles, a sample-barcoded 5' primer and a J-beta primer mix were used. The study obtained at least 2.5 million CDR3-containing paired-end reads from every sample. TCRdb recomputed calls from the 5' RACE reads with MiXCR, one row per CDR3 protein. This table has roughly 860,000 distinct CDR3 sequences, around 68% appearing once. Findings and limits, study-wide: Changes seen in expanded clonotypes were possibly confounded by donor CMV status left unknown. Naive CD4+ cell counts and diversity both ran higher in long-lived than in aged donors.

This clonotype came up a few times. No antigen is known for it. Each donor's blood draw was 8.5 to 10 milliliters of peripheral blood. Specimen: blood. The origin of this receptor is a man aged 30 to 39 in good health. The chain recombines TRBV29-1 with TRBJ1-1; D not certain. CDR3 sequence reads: CSGGTEAFF. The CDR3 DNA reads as TGCAGCGGTGGGACTGAAGCTTTCTTT.